This entry concerns a single T cell receptor beta chain. This specimen comes from a study of shared clonotypes between healthy human individuals. Assay: immunoSEQ multiplex PCR; the TCRdb copy retains only in-frame clones and omits some. The table lists 2,500,000 or so clones, approximately 93% of them singletons. Germline-derived CDR1 and CDR2 are SGHTA and FQGTGA. CDR3 length: 15 amino acids. After removal of 5 bases from V and 0 bases from J, the junction contained 5 bases not matched to a gene. The specimen sequenced was naive CD4+ T cells from PBMCs. The subset here: CD45RA+ positively selected. V gene TRBV7-3 combines with J gene TRBJ2-5, with 8 bases lining up with TRBD2. The receptor was derived from a man aged 18-30 years in good health. Some clones in this sample may be carry-over from other donors' samples. The DNA of the CDR3 is TGTGCCAGCAGCCCAACTAGCGGCTACCAAGAGACCCAGTACTTC. Translating it yields CASSPTSGYQETQYF.